The 26 T cell receptor beta chains in this list originate from one sample, sequenced in a study of T cell responses to AZD1222 COVID-19 vaccine. TCRdb's copy holds only in-frame clones and misses some; the assay was immunoSEQ multiplex PCR. The sample contains roughly 160,000 clones, around 89% of which appear only once. Sample: peripheral blood, taken 28 days after the second AZD1222 dose. These receptor sequences come from an adult who received the AZD1222 COVID-19 vaccine.

This chain joins TRBV5-5 and TRBJ1-1; TRBD1 is a possible D gene (5 bases). This CDR3 has 15 amino acids. Germline values: CDR1 SGHKS, CDR2 YYEKEE (reference sequence). Trimming pared 4 bases from V and 8 bases from J, leaving 21 bases between. CDR3 sequence: CASSPGPVIGAEAFF. For the CDR3, the DNA is TGTGCCAGCAGCCCCGGGCCAGTCATCGGGGCCGAAGCTTTCTTT.

In its sample, this clone was seen once. The rearrangement uses TRBV7-3 and TRBJ1-1; 7 nucleotides line up with TRBD1. With V trimmed by 2 bases and J by 4 bases, 7 bases remained unmatched. This CDR3 is built from 15 residues. Germline V gene lookup returns CDR1 SGHTA and CDR2 FQGTGA. CDR3 loop: CASSLSIAGGTEAFF. CDR3 in DNA: TGTGCCAGCAGCTTATCAATTGCAGGGGGCACTGAAGCTTTCTTT.

The chain joins TRBV5-1 to TRBJ1-4, with D uncertain. Germline V CDR1 and CDR2: SGHRS, YFSETQ. The CDR3 covers 16 residues. The germline V and J ends were trimmed by 1 base and 0 bases, with 10 bases remaining between them. For the CDR3, the DNA is TGCGCCAGCAGCTTGAGTGGGCGGGCAACTAATGAAAAACTGTTTTTT. This encodes CASSLSGRATNEKLFF.

V gene TRBV3-1 (or the pseudogene TRBV3-2) combines with J gene TRBJ2-3; 14 bases map to TRBD2. V dropped 6 bases and J dropped 0; count of bases not matched to a gene: 5. CDR3 length equals 17 residues. The germline CDR1 and CDR2 sequences are LGHDT and YNNKEL (reference sequence). The CDR3 sequence: CASRRTSGGTSTDTQYF. CDR3 DNA sequence: TGTGCCAGCAGACGGACTAGCGGGGGGACAAGCACAGATACGCAGTATTTT.

This chain links TRBV29-1 with TRBJ1-1; D is possibly TRBD1 (5 bases). The CDR3 spans 10 residues. The germline V and J ends were trimmed by 6 bases and 11 bases, with 13 bases remaining between them. CDR1 is SQVTM and CDR2 is ANQGSEA in the germline V gene. The CDR3 here is CSVQTWDAFF. DNA for the CDR3: TGCAGCGTACAAACCTGGGACGCTTTCTTT.

The CDR3 region is CASSLGGQGTPGNTIYF. In DNA form, the CDR3 reads TGCGCCAGCAGCTTGGGGGGACAGGGGACCCCTGGAAACACCATATATTTT. This rearrangement joins TRBV5-1 to TRBJ1-3; 10 bases align to TRBD1. CDR1 and CDR2 from the germline V gene are SGHRS and YFSETQ. The CDR3 sequence is 17 residues long. V gave up 0 bases and J gave up 2 bases; unmatched junction bases: 5. Looking up the rest from reference TRBV5-1 and TRBJ1-3 gives the full variable domain: KAGVTQTPRYLIKTRGQQVTLSCSPISGHRSVSWYQQTPGQGLQFLFEYFSETQRNKGNFPGRFSGRQFSNSRSEMNVSTLELGDSALYLCASSLGGQGTPGNTIYFGEGSWLTVV.

The genes are TRBV10-3 and TRBJ1-2, with unresolved D. The CDR3 contains 13 residues. Germline loops: CDR1 ENHRY, CDR2 SYGVKD. V was cut by 4 bases and J by 4 bases, with 10 bases left in between. CDR3 protein: CAISAQILYGYTF. CDR3 DNA sequence: TGTGCCATCAGTGCCCAGATACTCTATGGCTACACCTTC.

The CDR3: CASSFRGNTEAFF. The CDR3 nucleotides read TGTGCCAGCAGTTTCAGGGGTAACACTGAAGCTTTCTTT. The chain uses TRBV2 and TRBJ1-1; D is possibly TRBD1 (6 bases). Germline V gene lookup returns CDR1 SNHLY and CDR2 FYNNEI. The CDR3 extends over 13 amino acids. Trimming removed 5 bases from V and 2 bases from J, with 9 bases in between.

This chain links TRBV7-2 with TRBJ2-7; D may be TRBD2 (5 bases). The germline gives CDR1 SGHTA, CDR2 FQGNSA. This CDR3 contains 19 residues. The germline V and J ends were trimmed by 5 bases and 3 bases, with 29 bases remaining between them. The DNA for the CDR3 is TGTGCCAGCAGCCCAAAACTCGACCGGGGTCCAGAAGTGGTCTACGAGCAGTACTTC. Its protein is CASSPKLDRGPEVVYEQYF. Full variable domain (missing parts from reference TRBV7-2 and TRBJ2-7): GAGVSQSPSNKVTEKGKDVELRCDPISGHTALYWYRQSLGQGLEFLIYFQGNSAPDKSGLPSDRFSAERTGGSVSTLTIQRTQQEDSAVYLCASSPKLDRGPEVVYEQYFGPGTRLTVT.

This clone was found a few times. The chain recombines TRBV29-1 with TRBJ2-4, with D tentatively TRBD1 (5 bases). Germline lookup yields CDR1 SQVTM and CDR2 ANQGSEA. V gave up 1 base and J gave up 0 bases, with 7 bases separating them. The CDR3 sequence is 14 residues long. The CDR3 nucleotides are TGCAGCGTTGAAGGGGGCGGAGCCAAAAACATTCAGTACTTC. Translated, it gives CSVEGGGAKNIQYF. Full variable domain (remainder filled in from reference TRBV29-1 and TRBJ2-4): SAVISQKPSRDICQRGTSLTIQCQVDSQVTMMFWYRQQPGQSLTLIATANQGSEATYESGFVIDKFPISRPNLTFSTLTVSNMSPEDSSIYLCSVEGGGAKNIQYFGAGTRLSVL.

The chain joins TRBV10-2 to TRBJ1-1; possible D gene TRBD1, 6 bases. CDR3 size: 13 residues. V gave up 11 bases and J gave up 1 base, with 14 bases separating them. Germline V lookup: CDR1 WSHSY, CDR2 SAAADI. The CDR3 region is CAGRRDKNTEAFF. The CDR3, as DNA: TGCGCCGGAAGACGGGACAAGAACACTGAAGCTTTCTTT.

This rearrangement joins TRBV7-9 to TRBJ1-2, with a weak D call TRBD1 (5 bases). CDR1 is SEHNR, CDR2 FQNEAQ, per germline (reference sequence). The CDR3 totals 15 residues. V lost 0 bases, J lost 2 bases, and 10 bases lay in between. Written as DNA, the CDR3 is TGTGCCAGCAGCTTAGCGCGGGGGGTCAACTATGGCTACACCTTC. Translating it yields CASSLARGVNYGYTF.

The chain joins TRBV3-1 (or the pseudogene TRBV3-2) to TRBJ2-1; TRBD1 matches 7 bases. This CDR3 is built from 13 residues. CDR1 is LGHDT, CDR2 YNNKEL, per germline (reference sequence). The J segment lost 10 bases and the V segment lost 1 base, leaving 4 bases of the junction unmatched. CDR3 protein: CASSQVRGREQFF. The CDR3 coding sequence is TGTGCCAGCAGCCAAGTAAGGGGGCGCGAGCAGTTCTTC.

This chain connects TRBV25-1 to TRBJ2-5; perhaps TRBD2 as D (5 bases). V lost 4 bases and J 5 bases, leaving 14 bases between the germline ends. This CDR3 has 14 amino acids. The germline CDR1 and CDR2 sequences are MGHDK and SYGVNS. The DNA of the CDR3 is TGTGCCAGCAGTGCTTCGGGGTTATCGGAGACCCAGTACTTC. Encoded protein: CASSASGLSETQYF.

The CDR3 here is CASSYSVPTHEQFF. CDR3 sequence (DNA): TGTGCCAGCAGTTACTCCGTCCCGACGCATGAGCAGTTCTTC. The gene calls are TRBV6-5 and TRBJ2-1; no firm D call. The V gene's germline CDR1 is MNHEY and CDR2 SVGAGI. Trimming stripped 0 bases from V and 8 bases from J, with 11 bases between. This CDR3 spans 14 amino acids.

This rearrangement joins TRBV2 to TRBJ1-6; a possible D gene is TRBD1 (6 bases). The V and J ends lost 6 bases and 0 bases respectively, with 15 bases between them. Per the germline V gene, CDR1 is SNHLY and CDR2 is FYNNEI. This CDR3 spans 17 amino acids. CDR3 nucleotide sequence: TGTGCCAGCAGATCACAGGGACTAAGCTCCTATAATTCACCCCTCCACTTT. Amino acids: CASRSQGLSSYNSPLHF.

At least ten counts were recorded for this clone. This chain connects TRBV7-9 to TRBJ1-1, with 7 bases that match TRBD1. The length of the CDR3 is 14 residues. V lost 1 base to trimming and J lost 5 bases; unmatched junction nucleotides: 4. CDR1 is SEHNR and CDR2 is FQNEAQ in the germline V gene (reference sequence). CDR3 protein: CASSLGQGMTEAFF. The CDR3, as DNA: TGTGCCAGCAGCTTAGGACAGGGTATGACTGAAGCTTTCTTT.

The chain carries TRBV27 and TRBJ2-1, with a possible D match to TRBD1 (6 bases). The CDR3 extends over 14 amino acids. Germline CDR1 reads MNHEY; CDR2 reads SMNVEV (reference sequence). Trimming took 5 bases from V and 5 from J, leaving 13 bases between them. The CDR3 loop reads CASSTVDRDNEQFF. CDR3 DNA: TGTGCCAGCAGTACCGTGGACAGAGACAATGAGCAGTTCTTC.

This sequence joins TRBV19 and TRBJ1-5, with 10 bases matching TRBD1. V lost 5 bases to trimming and J lost 2 bases; unmatched junction nucleotides: 0. The CDR3 sequence is 14 residues long. Germline V gene sequence: CDR1 LNHDA, CDR2 SQIVND (reference sequence). The CDR3 loop reads CASSGQGGNQPQHF. CDR3 sequence (DNA): TGTGCCAGTAGTGGACAGGGGGGCAATCAGCCCCAGCATTTT.

The chain combines TRBV6-6 with TRBJ2-3; 11 bases are shared with TRBD2. Germline V lookup: CDR1 MNHNY, CDR2 SVGAGI (reference sequence). The J segment lost 0 bases and the V segment lost 5 bases, leaving 4 bases of the junction unmatched. This CDR3 region has 16 residues. Written as DNA, the CDR3 is TGTGCCAGCAGTCGACTAGCGGGGTCTAGCACAGATACGCAGTATTTT. Translating it yields CASSRLAGSSTDTQYF.

The chain combines TRBV10-2 with TRBJ1-1; D ambiguous. The germline CDR1 and CDR2 sequences are WSHSY and SAAADI. The germline V and J ends were trimmed by 4 bases and 0 bases, with 6 bases remaining between them. This CDR3 is 13 amino acids long. The CDR3 sequence is CASSGNLNTEAFF. In DNA form, the CDR3 reads TGCGCCAGCAGTGGGAACTTGAACACTGAAGCTTTCTTT.

The chain couples TRBV3-1 (or the pseudogene TRBV3-2) to TRBJ1-5; TRBD1 might be the D (5 bases). The germline V gene has CDR1 LGHDT and CDR2 YNNKEL (reference sequence). The length of the CDR3 is 14 residues. The V end lost 5 bases, the J end lost 3 bases, and 11 bases lay between the germline ends. CDR3 amino acids: CASSYDGHNQPQHF. The CDR3 DNA reads TGTGCCAGCAGCTATGACGGACACAATCAGCCCCAGCATTTT.

The chain joins TRBV18 to TRBJ1-2; D not certain. Germline loops: CDR1 KGHSH, CDR2 LQKENI. The V end lost 4 bases, the J end lost 2 bases, and 11 bases lay between the germline ends. The CDR3 loop spans 14 amino acids. CDR3 sequence (DNA): TGTGCCAGCTCACGCTTGACGGGAAACTATGGCTACACCTTC. Translated, it gives CASSRLTGNYGYTF.

The chain employs TRBV7-7 and TRBJ1-3; tentatively, D is TRBD1 (5 bases). This CDR3 contains 15 residues. CDR1 and CDR2 from the germline V gene are SSHAT and FNYEAQ (reference sequence). V lost 1 base, J lost 3 bases, and 10 bases lay in between. This CDR3 reads CASSLDSGGGNTIYF. The CDR3 DNA reads TGTGCCAGCAGCTTAGACAGCGGGGGTGGAAACACCATATATTTT. The full variable domain, with the rest looked up from reference TRBV7-7 and TRBJ1-3, is GAGVSQSPRYKVTKRGQDVTLRCDPISSHATLYWYQQALGQGPEFLTYFNYEAQPDKSGLPSDRFSAERPEGSISTLTIQRTEQRDSAMYRCASSLDSGGGNTIYFGEGSWLTVV.

The chain carries TRBV19 and TRBJ2-7, with 9 bases aligning to TRBD1. CDR3 length: 18 amino acids. V was pared by 5 bases and J by 0 bases, with 14 bases of the junction left unmatched. Per germline, CDR1 LNHDA and CDR2 SQIVND (reference sequence). The CDR3 loop is CASSPFLQGALSSYEQYF. Here the CDR3 DNA reads TGTGCCAGTAGTCCTTTTTTACAGGGGGCCCTTAGCTCCTACGAGCAGTACTTC.

Note on this clone: Compared with germline, one end of the junction differs, possibly owing to a read error. The chain links TRBV30 to TRBJ1-5; D ambiguous. Per the germline V gene, CDR1 is GTSNPN and CDR2 is SVGIG (reference sequence). CDR3 length equals 12 residues. The chain's CDR3 is CAWGVGNQPQHF. CDR3 in DNA: TGTGCCTGGGGTGTTGGGAATCAGCCCCAGCATTTT.